The following is a T cell receptor beta chain sequence with its context. Per the germline V gene, CDR1 is MNHEY and CDR2 is SMNVEV (reference sequence). V trimming: 6 bases; J trimming: 8 bases; junction bases outside the gene matches: 10. The CDR3 loop spans 14 amino acids. The record originates from a study of blood T cell repertoires in COVID-19. Two negative PCRs, clearance, or symptom resolution had been documented for recovered Cohort 3 donors. TCRdb's copy holds only in-frame clones and misses some; the assay was immunoSEQ multiplex PCR. The sample contains around 300,000 clones, about nine tenths of which appear only once.

The receptor was derived from a woman aged 60-75 years who had recovered from COVID-19. Sequencing was performed on PBMCs or T cells enriched from blood (not recorded which). V gene TRBV27 combines with J gene TRBJ2-1; 7 nucleotides align to TRBD1. Written as DNA, the CDR3 is TGTGCCAGCAGAAAAAACAGGGGATCGGATGAGCAGTTCTTC. This gives the protein CASRKNRGSDEQFF.